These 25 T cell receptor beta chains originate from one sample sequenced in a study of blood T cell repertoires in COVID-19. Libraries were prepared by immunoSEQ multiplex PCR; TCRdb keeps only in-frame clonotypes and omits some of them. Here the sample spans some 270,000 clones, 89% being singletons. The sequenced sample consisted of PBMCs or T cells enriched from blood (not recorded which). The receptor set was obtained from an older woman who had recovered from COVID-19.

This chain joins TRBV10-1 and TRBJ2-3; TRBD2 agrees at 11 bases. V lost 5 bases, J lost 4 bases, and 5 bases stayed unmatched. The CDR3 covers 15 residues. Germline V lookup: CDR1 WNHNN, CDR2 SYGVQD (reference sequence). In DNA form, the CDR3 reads TGCGCCAGCAGTCTTAGCGGGGGGGCCGCAGATACGCAGTATTTT. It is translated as CASSLSGGAADTQYF.

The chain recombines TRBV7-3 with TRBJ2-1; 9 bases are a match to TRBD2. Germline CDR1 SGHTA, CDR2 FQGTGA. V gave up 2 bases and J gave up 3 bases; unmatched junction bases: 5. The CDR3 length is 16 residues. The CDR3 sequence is CASSLGAAGGYNEQFF. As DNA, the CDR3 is TGTGCCAGCAGCTTAGGAGCAGCGGGAGGCTACAATGAGCAGTTCTTC.

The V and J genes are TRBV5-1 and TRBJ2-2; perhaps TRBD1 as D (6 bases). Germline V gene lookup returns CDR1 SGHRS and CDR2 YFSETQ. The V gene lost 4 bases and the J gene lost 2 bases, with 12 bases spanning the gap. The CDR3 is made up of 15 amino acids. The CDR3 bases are TGCGCCAGCAGCGCCGGGACAACCAACACCGGGGAGCTGTTTTTT. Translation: CASSAGTTNTGELFF.

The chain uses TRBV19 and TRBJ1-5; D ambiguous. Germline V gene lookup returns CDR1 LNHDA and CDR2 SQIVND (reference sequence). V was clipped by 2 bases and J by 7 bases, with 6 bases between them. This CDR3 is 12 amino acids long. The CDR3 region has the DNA TGTGCCAGTAGTATACGGGGACAGCCCCAGCATTTT. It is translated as CASSIRGQPQHF.

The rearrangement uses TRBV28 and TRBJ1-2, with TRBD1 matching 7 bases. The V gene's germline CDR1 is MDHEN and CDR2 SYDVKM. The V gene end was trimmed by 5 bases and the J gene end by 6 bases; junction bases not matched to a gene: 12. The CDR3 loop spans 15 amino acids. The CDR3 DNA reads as TGTGCCAGCAGTCGACAGGGTATAGGAGGGGATGGCTACACCTTC. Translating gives CASSRQGIGGDGYTF.

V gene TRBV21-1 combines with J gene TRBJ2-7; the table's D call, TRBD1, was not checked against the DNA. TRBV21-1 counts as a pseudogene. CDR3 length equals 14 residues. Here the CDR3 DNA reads TGTGCCAGCAGCAAAGTAACACAGGCCTACGAGCAGTACTTC. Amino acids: CASSKVTQAYEQYF.

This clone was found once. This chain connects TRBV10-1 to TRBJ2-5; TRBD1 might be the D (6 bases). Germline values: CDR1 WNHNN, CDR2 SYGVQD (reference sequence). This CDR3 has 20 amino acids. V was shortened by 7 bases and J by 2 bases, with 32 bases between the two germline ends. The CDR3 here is CASTVQGQNGERGKQETQYF. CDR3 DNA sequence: TGCGCCAGCACCGTACAAGGACAGAACGGGGAACGAGGGAAACAAGAGACCCAGTACTTC.

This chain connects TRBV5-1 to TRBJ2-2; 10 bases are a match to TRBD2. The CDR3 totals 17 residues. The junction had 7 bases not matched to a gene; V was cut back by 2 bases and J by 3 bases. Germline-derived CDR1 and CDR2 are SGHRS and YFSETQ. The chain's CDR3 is CASSLLAGYMDTGELFF. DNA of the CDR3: TGCGCCAGCAGCTTACTAGCGGGATATATGGACACCGGGGAGCTGTTTTTT.

DNA of the CDR3: TGTGCCTGGAGCGATCCGGGACAGGCTACTCCGCTGGGAAACACCATATATTTT. This gives the protein CAWSDPGQATPLGNTIYF. The chain has TRBV30 and TRBJ1-3; TRBD1 matches at 8 bases. The germline V gene encodes CDR1 GTSNPN and CDR2 SVGIG (reference sequence). The CDR3 spans 18 residues. The J segment lost 4 bases and the V segment lost 3 bases, leaving 17 bases of the junction unmatched.

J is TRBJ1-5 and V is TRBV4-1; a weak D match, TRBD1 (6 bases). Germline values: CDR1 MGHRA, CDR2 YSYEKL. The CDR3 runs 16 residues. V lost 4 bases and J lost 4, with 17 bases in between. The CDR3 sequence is CASSRNSGTPNQPQHF. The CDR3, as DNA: TGCGCCAGCAGCCGAAATAGCGGGACACCGAATCAGCCCCAGCATTTT.

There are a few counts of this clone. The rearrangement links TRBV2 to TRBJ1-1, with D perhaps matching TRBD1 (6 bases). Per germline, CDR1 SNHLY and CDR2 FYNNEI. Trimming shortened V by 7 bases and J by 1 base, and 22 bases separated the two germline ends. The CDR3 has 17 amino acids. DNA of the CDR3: TGTGCCAGCAAAGCCTCTTCTGTCGGACAGACGAACACTGAAGCTTTCTTT. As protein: CASKASSVGQTNTEAFF.

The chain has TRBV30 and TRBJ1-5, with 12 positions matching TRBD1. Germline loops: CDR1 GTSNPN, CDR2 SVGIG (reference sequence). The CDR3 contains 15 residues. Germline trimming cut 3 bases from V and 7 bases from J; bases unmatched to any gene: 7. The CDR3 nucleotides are TGTGCCTGGAGGTCCGGGACAGGGGGCGGGCAGCCCCAGCATTTT. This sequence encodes CAWRSGTGGGQPQHF. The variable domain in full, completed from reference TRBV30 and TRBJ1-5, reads SQTIHQWPATLVQPVGSPLSLECTVEGTSNPNLYWYRQAAGRGLQLLFYSVGIGQISSEVPQNLSASRPQDRQFILSSKKLLLSDSGFYLCAWRSGTGGGQPQHFGDGTRLSIL.

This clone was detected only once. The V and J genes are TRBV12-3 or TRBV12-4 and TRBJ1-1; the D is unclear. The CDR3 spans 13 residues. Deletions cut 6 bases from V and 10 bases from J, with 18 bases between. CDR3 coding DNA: TGTGCCAGCAGCCCTCCTTCCCCTGGGCGAGCTTTCTTT. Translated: CASSPPSPGRAFF.

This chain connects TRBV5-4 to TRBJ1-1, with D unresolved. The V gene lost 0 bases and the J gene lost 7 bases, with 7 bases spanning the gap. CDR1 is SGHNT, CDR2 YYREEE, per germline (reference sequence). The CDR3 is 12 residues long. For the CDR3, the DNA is TGTGCCAGCAGCTTGGTGGGCAGTGAAGCTTTCTTT. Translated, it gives CASSLVGSEAFF.

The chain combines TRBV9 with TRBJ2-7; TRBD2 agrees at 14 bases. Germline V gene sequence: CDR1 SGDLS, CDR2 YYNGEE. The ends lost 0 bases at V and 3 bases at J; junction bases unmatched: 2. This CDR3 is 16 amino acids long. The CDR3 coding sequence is TGTGCCAGCAGCGTAGGACTAGCGGGAGGGTTCTACGAGCAGTACTTC. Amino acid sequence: CASSVGLAGGFYEQYF.

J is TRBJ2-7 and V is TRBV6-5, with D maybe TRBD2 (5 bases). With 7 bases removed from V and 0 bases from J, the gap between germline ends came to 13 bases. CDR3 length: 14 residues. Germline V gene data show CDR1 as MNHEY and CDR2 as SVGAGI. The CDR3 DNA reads TGTGCCAGCACCTTGGACTCCACCTCCTACGAGCAGTACTTC. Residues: CASTLDSTSYEQYF.

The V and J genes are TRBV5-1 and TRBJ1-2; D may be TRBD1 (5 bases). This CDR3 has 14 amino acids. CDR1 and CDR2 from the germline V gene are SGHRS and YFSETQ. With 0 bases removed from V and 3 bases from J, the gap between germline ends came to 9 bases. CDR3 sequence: CASSLVGQDYGYTF. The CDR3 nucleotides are TGCGCCAGCAGCTTGGTGGGGCAAGACTATGGCTACACCTTC.

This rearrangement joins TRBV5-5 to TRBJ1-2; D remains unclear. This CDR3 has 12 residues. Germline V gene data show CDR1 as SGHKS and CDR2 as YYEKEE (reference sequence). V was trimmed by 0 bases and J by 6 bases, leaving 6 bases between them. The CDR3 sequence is CASSLESHGYTF. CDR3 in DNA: TGTGCCAGCAGCTTGGAAAGCCATGGCTACACCTTC. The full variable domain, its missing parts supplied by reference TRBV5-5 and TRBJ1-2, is DAGVTQSPTHLIKTRGQQVTLRCSPISGHKSVSWYQQVLGQGPQFIFQYYEKEERGRGNFPDRFSARQFPNYSSELNVNALLLGDSALYLCASSLESHGYTFGSGTRLTVV.

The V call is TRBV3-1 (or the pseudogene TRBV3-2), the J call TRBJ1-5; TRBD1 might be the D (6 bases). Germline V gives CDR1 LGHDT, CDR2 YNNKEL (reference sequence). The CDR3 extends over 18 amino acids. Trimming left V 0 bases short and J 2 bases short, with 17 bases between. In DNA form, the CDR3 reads TGTGCCAGCAGCCAAGATCCCGGGGTCAGGGGTGGCAATCAGCCCCAGCATTTT. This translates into CASSQDPGVRGGNQPQHF.

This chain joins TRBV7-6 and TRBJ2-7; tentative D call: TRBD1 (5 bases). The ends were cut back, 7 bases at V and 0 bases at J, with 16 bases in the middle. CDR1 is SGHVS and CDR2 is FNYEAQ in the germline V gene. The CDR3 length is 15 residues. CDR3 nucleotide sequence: TGTGCCAGCAAGAAGACCAGACAGAGCTCCTACGAGCAGTACTTC. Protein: CASKKTRQSSYEQYF.

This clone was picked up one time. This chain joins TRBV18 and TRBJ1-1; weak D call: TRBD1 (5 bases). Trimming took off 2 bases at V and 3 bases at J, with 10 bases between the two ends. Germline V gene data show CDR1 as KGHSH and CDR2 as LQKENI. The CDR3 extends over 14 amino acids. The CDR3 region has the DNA TGTGCCAGCTCACCAGCAGGGTTGGACACTGAAGCTTTCTTT. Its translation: CASSPAGLDTEAFF.

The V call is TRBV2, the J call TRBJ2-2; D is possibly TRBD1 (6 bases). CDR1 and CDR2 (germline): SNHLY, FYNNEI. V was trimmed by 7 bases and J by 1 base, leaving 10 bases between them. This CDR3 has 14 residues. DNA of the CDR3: TGTGCCAGCATGGGGGCATTGAACACCGGGGAGCTGTTTTTT. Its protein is CASMGALNTGELFF.

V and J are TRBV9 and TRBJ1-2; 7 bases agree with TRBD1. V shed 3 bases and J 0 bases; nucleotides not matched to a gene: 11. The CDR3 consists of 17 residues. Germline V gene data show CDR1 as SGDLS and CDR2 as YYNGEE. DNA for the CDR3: TGTGCCAGCAGCGGCCGGGACAGCCATAACCCTAACTATGGCTACACCTTC. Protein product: CASSGRDSHNPNYGYTF.

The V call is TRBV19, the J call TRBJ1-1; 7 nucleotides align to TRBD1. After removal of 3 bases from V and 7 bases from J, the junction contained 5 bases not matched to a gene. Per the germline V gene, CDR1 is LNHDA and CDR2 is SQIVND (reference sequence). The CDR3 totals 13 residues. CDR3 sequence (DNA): TGTGCCAGTAGTATTAGGGACAGCCTTGAAGCTTTCTTT. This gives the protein CASSIRDSLEAFF.

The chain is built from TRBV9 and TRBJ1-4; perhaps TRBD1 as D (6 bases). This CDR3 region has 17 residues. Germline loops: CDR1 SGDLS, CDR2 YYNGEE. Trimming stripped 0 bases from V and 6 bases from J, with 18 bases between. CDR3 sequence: CASSVAAGDSPYEKLFF. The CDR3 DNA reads TGTGCCAGCAGCGTAGCGGCAGGGGATTCTCCATATGAAAAACTGTTTTTT.